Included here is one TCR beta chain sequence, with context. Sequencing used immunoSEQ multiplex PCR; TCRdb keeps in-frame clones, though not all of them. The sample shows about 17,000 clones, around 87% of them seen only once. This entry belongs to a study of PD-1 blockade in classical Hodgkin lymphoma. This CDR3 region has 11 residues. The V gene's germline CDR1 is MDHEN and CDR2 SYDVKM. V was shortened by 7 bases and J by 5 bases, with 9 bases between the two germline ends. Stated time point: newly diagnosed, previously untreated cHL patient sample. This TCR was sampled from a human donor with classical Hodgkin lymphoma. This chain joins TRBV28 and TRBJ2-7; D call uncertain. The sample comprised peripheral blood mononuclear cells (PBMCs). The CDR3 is CASKGWDEQYF. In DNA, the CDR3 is TGTGCCAGCAAAGGGTGGGACGAGCAGTACTTC. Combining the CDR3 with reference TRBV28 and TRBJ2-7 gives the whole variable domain DVKVTQSSRYLVKRTGEKVFLECVQDMDHENMFWYRQDPGLGLRLIYFSYDVKMKEKGDIPEGYSVSREKKERFSLILESASTNQTSMYLCASKGWDEQYFGPGTRLTVT.